This T cell receptor beta chain was found in a study of Ad26.COV2.S vaccination and SARS-CoV-2 variants (dated by TCRdb to about 2021). Broadly, across the study: Donors in the vaccine arm were drawn from COV1001, a multicentre, randomized, double-blind, placebo-controlled phase I-IIa trial testing Ad26.COV2.S in healthy adults. Ad26.COV2.S was given intramuscularly at 5x10^10 or 1x10^11 viral particles, as a single shot or as two shots 56 days apart. Trial participants were randomized into five groups of five, in which low-dose or high-dose Ad26.COV2.S was given once or twice, or placebo was given on both occasions. A total of 32 samples were included in the TCR-sequenced set, comprising roughly 19 Ad26.COV2.S vaccine recipients, 5 placebo recipients and 8 SARS-CoV-2 convalescent individuals. Investigators remained blinded to trial group allocation during experiments and outcome assessment. TCRbeta repertoire sequencing served as the tool for gauging how specific and how broad the SARS-CoV-2-reactive T cell receptors were following Ad26.COV2.S vaccination.

The immunoSEQ Assay was used to sequence TCRbeta CDR3 regions. After extraction, genomic DNA underwent amplification by bias-controlled multiplex PCR, followed by high-throughput sequencing. Concerning the study's data processing: Collapsing and filtering of sequences were performed to quantify the absolute abundance of each unique TCRbeta CDR3 region. Usable DNA was measured by amplifying reference genes present in all nucleated cells, and TCRbeta template counts were normalized to that usable DNA to estimate T cell fraction. Repertoire TCRs were annotated as SARS-CoV-2-specific when V gene, CDR3 amino acid sequence and J gene were exactly matched to a known reactive TCR set. The reference SARS-CoV-2 TCR set was derived from MIRA and filtered for enrichment in COVID-19-positive ImmuneCODE repertoires, a step that removed public or cross-reactive TCRs. Based on the MIRA antigens, annotated TCRs were further analysed at the level of specific ORF or position within ORF. Breadth was defined as annotated unique rearrangements over total unique productive rearrangements; depth was the summed frequency of those rearrangements. Two-sided Wilcoxon rank-sum tests were used to compare TCR breadth between groups. TCRdb retrieved this table from immuneACCESS and kept in-frame rearrangements only. Not all clones are present; in checked studies, unresolved V genes account for under half, and no reason is known for the remainder. D and trimming were read from the DNA, whereas the V and J calls and clone size are those reported in that table. The table for this sample lists roughly 250,000 clones; around nine tenths of them were counted only once. Clones ranked in the top ten supply roughly 3% of the sample.

Overall study outcomes, separate from this receptor: After vaccination, spike-specific CD8+ and CD4+ T cell responses were reported to show substantial breadth. Comparing responses between vaccine doses or regimens was not something the study was powered to do. Non-spike TCR breadth was comparable between vaccine and placebo recipients, consistent with the vaccine containing only spike. The authors noted that the TCR breadth and depth analyses may have underestimated total T cell responses. Compared with placebo recipients, Ad26.COV2.S recipients showed higher spike-specific TCR breadth (P = 0.0014).

Cut back by 2 bases and 3 bases, the V and J ends lie 7 bases apart. From the cysteine through the phenylalanine, the CDR3 covers 13 amino acids. Only the CDR3 part of the read is kept: 39 bases, read in frame from the first base. In the germline V gene, CDR1 corresponds to SGHTA and CDR2 to FQGTGA. This clone came up a few times. Its antigen remains undetermined. Nothing much larger sits one base from this clone, and base qualities are not available. Per the publication, the treatment or condition label means: around 19 received Ad26.COV2.S at low or high dose, single or two shots; roughly 5 received placebo; per-sample allocation not given. Repertoires of vaccine and placebo recipients were sequenced from samples taken on day 63 after the first injection. Between 29 July and 7 August 2020, Cohort 1b enrolled about two dozen adults aged 18-55 years at one site in Boston, USA. Ad26.COV2.S was a replication-incompetent adenovirus type 26 vector expressing a prefusion-stabilized SARS-CoV-2 spike protein from the original Wuhan strain.

In this chain, TRBV7-3 is recombined with TRBJ1-1; the D gene cannot be resolved reliably. Material: peripheral blood, obtained in a trial of Ad26.COV2.S vaccine versus placebo. The clonotype originates from a person aged 18-65 years who received the Ad26.COV2.S COVID-19 vaccine or a placebo. The base sequence is TGTGCCAGCAGCTTAGGAGCCTACACTGAAGCTTTCTTT. It encodes CASSLGAYTEAFF.